The present T cell receptor beta chain was sequenced within a study of T cell responses to AZD1222 COVID-19 vaccine. Points from the study as a whole: At study baseline, merely five or six AZD1222 recipients were seropositive. Researchers took repertoire samples only after the peak T cell response had come.

Regarding this clone: Its target is unknown.

The CDR3 is 17 residues long. With 3 bases removed from V and 0 bases from J, the gap between germline ends came to 16 bases. CDR1 and CDR2 from the germline V gene are SGDLS and YYNGEE. Libraries were prepared by immunoSEQ multiplex PCR; TCRdb keeps only in-frame clonotypes and omits some of them. The sample consists of 120,000 to 150,000 clones, around 89% of them appearing once. The gene calls are TRBV9 and TRBJ1-5, with a possible D match to TRBD1 (6 bases). The receptor's source is an adult in good health. Specimen: peripheral blood, collected on day 0 of MenACWY control vaccination. This CDR3 reads CASSDRPGGYSNQPQHF. DNA of the CDR3: TGTGCCAGCAGCGACCGACCGGGGGGCTATAGCAATCAGCCCCAGCATTTT.